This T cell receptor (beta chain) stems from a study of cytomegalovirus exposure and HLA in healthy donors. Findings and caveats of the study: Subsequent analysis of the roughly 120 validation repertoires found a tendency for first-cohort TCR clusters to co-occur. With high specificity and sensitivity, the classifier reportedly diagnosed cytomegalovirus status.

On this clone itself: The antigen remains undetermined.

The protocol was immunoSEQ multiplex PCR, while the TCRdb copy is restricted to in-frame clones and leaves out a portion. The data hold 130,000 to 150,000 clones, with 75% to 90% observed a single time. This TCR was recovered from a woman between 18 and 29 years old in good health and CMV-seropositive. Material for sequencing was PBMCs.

The CDR3 DNA reads as TGTGCCAGCAGTTTATCGCGGAACACCGGGGAGCTGTTTTTT. This encodes CASSLSRNTGELFF. The chain is built from TRBV27 and TRBJ2-2; D gene unclear. The CDR3 spans 14 residues. Per the germline V gene, CDR1 is MNHEY and CDR2 is SMNVEV (reference sequence). V dropped 0 bases and J dropped 1 base, with 3 bases sitting between them.